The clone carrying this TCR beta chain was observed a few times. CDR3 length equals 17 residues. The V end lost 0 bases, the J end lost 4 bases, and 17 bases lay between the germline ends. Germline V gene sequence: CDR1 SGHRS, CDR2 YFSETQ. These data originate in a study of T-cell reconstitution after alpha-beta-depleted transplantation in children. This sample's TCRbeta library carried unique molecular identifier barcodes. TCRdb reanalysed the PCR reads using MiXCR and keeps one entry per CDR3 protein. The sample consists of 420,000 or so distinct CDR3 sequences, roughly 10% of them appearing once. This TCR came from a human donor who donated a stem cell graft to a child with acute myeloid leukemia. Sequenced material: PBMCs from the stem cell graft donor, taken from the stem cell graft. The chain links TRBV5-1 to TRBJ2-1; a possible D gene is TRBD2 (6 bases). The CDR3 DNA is TGCGCCAGCAGCTTGGCCCGGGACTTGCCCCGTTACAATGAGCAGTTCTTC. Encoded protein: CASSLARDLPRYNEQFF. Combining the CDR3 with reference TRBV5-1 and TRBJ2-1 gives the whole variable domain KAGVTQTPRYLIKTRGQQVTLSCSPISGHRSVSWYQQTPGQGLQFLFEYFSETQRNKGNFPGRFSGRQFSNSRSEMNVSTLELGDSALYLCASSLARDLPRYNEQFFGPGTRLTVL.